What follows are 19 T cell receptor beta chains derived from one specimen sequenced in a study of blood T cells in healthy people across ages. Alongside a J-beta primer mix, a sample-barcoded 5' primer served in a second PCR lasting about 7 to 11 cycles. MiXCR, applied by TCRdb to the 5' RACE reads, yields one record per CDR3 protein. The sample has over 600,000 distinct CDR3 sequences; more than 20% are singletons. Sequenced material: blood. These receptors were obtained from a man between 70 and 80 years old in good health.

This clonotype showed up just a few times. The chain links TRBV3-1 to TRBJ2-3, with 14 bases aligning to TRBD2. J lost 4 bases, V lost 4 bases, and 4 bases had no gene match. Germline V gene lookup returns CDR1 LGHDT and CDR2 YNNKEL (reference sequence). The CDR3 is made up of 16 amino acids. In DNA form, the CDR3 reads TGTGCCAGCAGCCGACTAGCGGGAGGGCCCGCAGATACGCAGTATTTT. It translates to CASSRLAGGPADTQYF.

This clonotype has just a few counts. The chain recombines TRBV29-1 with TRBJ2-3, with 7 bases identical to TRBD1. Germline assignment: CDR1 SQVTM and CDR2 ANQGSEA. The junction had 9 bases not matched to a gene; V was cut back by 3 bases and J by 0 bases. The CDR3 is 16 amino acids. The CDR3 region is CSVEMPEGASTDTQYF. As DNA, the CDR3 is TGCAGCGTTGAGATGCCCGAGGGGGCTAGCACAGATACGCAGTATTTT.

The J gene is TRBJ2-2, the V gene TRBV28, with TRBD2 matching over 9 bases. Germline V gene data show CDR1 as MDHEN and CDR2 as SYDVKM. The CDR3 is 14 amino acids. With 2 bases clipped from V and 7 bases from J, the junction kept 2 bases outside the gene matches. The CDR3 DNA reads TGTGCCAGCAGTTTAGCGGGAGGGGACGGGGAGCTGTTTTTT. Translation: CASSLAGGDGELFF.

The chain uses TRBV6-1 and TRBJ2-6, with D perhaps given as TRBD1 or TRBD2 (5 bases each). Trimming took off 3 bases at V and 2 bases at J, with 11 bases between the two ends. The germline V gene has CDR1 MNHNS and CDR2 SASEGT. This CDR3 region has 16 residues. CDR3 nucleotides: TGTGCCAGCAGTGACCCTGGGGGTACTGGGGCCAACGTCCTGACTTTC. This gives the protein CASSDPGGTGANVLTF.

This clonotype occurred a few times. The rearrangement links TRBV7-6 to TRBJ2-1, with 7 nucleotides matching TRBD1. The CDR3 is made up of 19 amino acids. The V gene's germline CDR1 is SGHVS and CDR2 FNYEAQ. The J segment lost 5 bases and the V segment lost 5 bases, leaving 21 bases of the junction unmatched. The CDR3 DNA reads as TGTGCCAGCAGCCTCAGGACAGGTGACTATGCTTTCATGAACAATGAGCAGTTCTTC. This sequence encodes CASSLRTGDYAFMNNEQFF.

The chain employs TRBV5-1 and TRBJ1-2; TRBD1 matches at 8 bases. After removal of 4 bases from V and 0 bases from J, the junction contained 11 bases not matched to a gene. Germline-derived CDR1 and CDR2 are SGHRS and YFSETQ. The CDR3 is made up of 17 amino acids. CDR3 amino acids: CASSPEGQAQANYGYTF. CDR3 in DNA: TGCGCCAGCAGCCCTGAGGGACAGGCGCAAGCTAACTATGGCTACACCTTC.

This clonotype was seen more than once but under ten times. The J gene is TRBJ2-5, the V gene TRBV11-2; 10 bases fit TRBD2. Losses at the gene ends were 5 bases for V and 2 bases for J; bases not matched to a gene: 5. This CDR3 has 15 residues. CDR1 is SGHAT and CDR2 is FQNNGV in the germline V gene. In DNA, the CDR3 is TGTGCCAGCAGCCTCCTTAGCGGGAGGCAAGAGACCCAGTACTTC. Its protein product is CASSLLSGRQETQYF.

In the case of this clonotype: A read error may account for a junction end that differs from germline. This chain uses TRBV3-1 with TRBJ2-3, with TRBD1 as a possible D gene (5 bases). The CDR3 contains 14 residues. The germline gives CDR1 LGHDT, CDR2 YNNKEL (reference sequence). In nucleotides, the CDR3 is TGCGCCAGCAGGGATTCGACGGGTGGGGATACGCAGTATTTT. Amino acid sequence: CASRDSTGGDTQYF.

The CDR3 loop reads CSAREYSEQFF. The CDR3 DNA reads TGCAGTGCTAGAGAGTATAGTGAGCAGTTCTTC. The gene calls are TRBV20-1 and TRBJ2-1, with unresolved D. V was pared by 0 bases and J by 9 bases, with 6 bases between. The CDR3 runs to 11 residues. Germline V gene data show CDR1 as DFQATT and CDR2 as SNEGSKA (reference sequence).

This chain connects TRBV20-1 to TRBJ1-2, with a possible D match to TRBD1 (6 bases). The V gene lost 6 bases and the J gene lost 4 bases, with 12 bases spanning the gap. Germline V gives CDR1 DFQATT, CDR2 SNEGSKA (reference sequence). The CDR3 contains 12 residues. DNA for the CDR3: TGCAGTGCCGGGGACATTACCTATGGCTACACCTTC. Amino acids: CSAGDITYGYTF.

This clonotype was seen more than once but under ten times. Here the CDR3 reads CASSDPRGQGNEQFF. As DNA, the CDR3 is TGTGCCAGCAGTGATCCCCGGGGACAGGGTAATGAGCAGTTCTTC. The rearrangement links TRBV25-1 to TRBJ2-5; 9 bases agree with TRBD1. The DNA matches TRBJ2-1 better at its end, which makes the J call doubtful. Germline V gives CDR1 MGHDK, CDR2 SYGVNS. This CDR3 contains 15 residues.

The chain has TRBV5-1 and TRBJ2-5; tentatively, D is TRBD1 (6 bases). Trimming took off 2 bases at V and 4 bases at J, with 15 bases between the two ends. The V gene's germline CDR1 is SGHRS and CDR2 YFSETQ. The CDR3 loop spans 15 amino acids. CDR3: CASSFYAGAGETQYF. The DNA of the CDR3 is TGCGCCAGCAGCTTTTATGCAGGGGCCGGAGAGACCCAGTACTTC.

J is TRBJ2-3 and V is TRBV4-1; D gene ambiguous. The length of the CDR3 is 12 residues. Germline loops: CDR1 MGHRA, CDR2 YSYEKL. The V end was cut by 1 base, the J end by 6 bases, with 5 bases between. DNA for the CDR3: TGCGCCAGCAGCCAAGCCTACGATACGCAGTATTTT. Translating gives CASSQAYDTQYF.

This clonotype was recorded at least ten times. This chain uses TRBV7-6 with TRBJ1-4, with D possibly matching TRBD1 (5 bases). Trimming cost V 5 bases and J 3 bases, with 16 bases left between them. Germline V gene data show CDR1 as SGHVS and CDR2 as FNYEAQ. The CDR3 runs 16 residues. The CDR3 DNA sequence: TGTGCCAGCAGCCCCGGGACGGAAGGAGCTAATGAAAAACTGTTTTTT. Amino acid sequence: CASSPGTEGANEKLFF.

This clonotype was detected only a few times. This sequence joins TRBV27 and TRBJ2-5, with D tentatively TRBD2 (5 bases). The end of the DNA is better explained by TRBJ2-7, so the J call may be wrong. This CDR3 is 14 amino acids long. Germline loops: CDR1 MNHEY, CDR2 SMNVEV (reference sequence). The CDR3 spells CASSFFGDRSEQYF. The CDR3 DNA follows: TGTGCCAGCAGTTTCTTCGGGGATCGAAGCGAGCAGTACTTC.

V usage is TRBV7-8 and J usage is TRBJ2-2, with 10 bases that match TRBD1. The CDR3 sequence is 18 residues long. V dropped 5 bases and J dropped 4; count of bases not matched to a gene: 13. The germline V gene encodes CDR1 SGHVS and CDR2 FQNEAQ. CDR3 in DNA: TGTGCCAGCAGCACCGACCTCAGACAGGGGGCGGGCACCGGGGAGCTGTTTTTT. This sequence encodes CASSTDLRQGAGTGELFF.

The chain joins TRBV14 to TRBJ2-1; D gene uncertain. The DNA end favors TRBJ2-5, so the J call may be wrong. CDR3 length: 14 residues. CDR1 and CDR2 (germline): SGHDN, FVKESK. This CDR3 reads CASSQDFRVETQYF. The DNA for the CDR3 is TGTGCCAGCAGCCAAGATTTCCGAGTGGAGACCCAGTACTTC.

V gene TRBV20-1 combines with J gene TRBJ2-1; 8 bases agree with TRBD2. J was trimmed by 0 bases and V by 2 bases; bases with no gene match: 6. Germline CDR1 DFQATT, CDR2 SNEGSKA (reference sequence). The CDR3 totals 16 residues. The CDR3 DNA reads TGCAGTGCTAGACCCATGGCGGGGGGCTCCTACAATGAGCAGTTCTTC. Protein sequence: CSARPMAGGSYNEQFF.

This clonotype was picked up many times. The DNA for the CDR3 is TGTGCCAGCAGCTTAGGCATTAGATACGAGCAGTACTTC. It translates to CASSLGIRYEQYF. The chain is built from TRBV7-2 and TRBJ2-7; no clear D gene. Per germline, CDR1 SGHTA and CDR2 FQGNSA. The V and J ends lost 1 base and 4 bases respectively, with 8 bases between them. The CDR3 loop spans 13 amino acids. Full variable domain (outside the CDR3, taken from reference TRBV7-2 and TRBJ2-7): GAGVSQSPSNKVTEKGKDVELRCDPISGHTALYWYRQSLGQGLEFLIYFQGNSAPDKSGLPSDRFSAERTGGSVSTLTIQRTQQEDSAVYLCASSLGIRYEQYFGPGTRLTVT.